A single sample gave rise to the 14 T cell receptor beta chains below, sequenced in a study of cytomegalovirus exposure and HLA in healthy donors. Vbeta (60) and Jbeta (13) primers were used in the PCR. The data were produced by immunoSEQ multiplex PCR, yet TCRdb's version contains in-frame clones alone and is incomplete. Altogether 150,000 to 200,000 clones are present, roughly 79% being singletons, with the ten largest covering just under 1%. Source material: PBMCs. These receptor sequences come from a woman aged 50 to 65 in good health and CMV-seropositive.

V usage is TRBV4-1 and J usage is TRBJ1-2; 8 nucleotides match TRBD1. V trimming: 0 bases; J trimming: 4 bases; junction bases outside the gene matches: 7. The CDR3 has 16 amino acids. Germline values: CDR1 MGHRA, CDR2 YSYEKL. The CDR3 bases are TGCGCCAGCAGCCAAGATGCAGGGGGCGGTTCCTATGGCTACACCTTC. Translating it yields CASSQDAGGGSYGYTF.

This clone was counted once. The V and J genes are TRBV4-1 and TRBJ2-1; tentatively, D is TRBD1 (6 bases). Germline values: CDR1 MGHRA, CDR2 YSYEKL. Deletions cut 2 bases from V and 7 bases from J, with 12 bases between. The CDR3 spans 14 residues. The CDR3 DNA follows: TGCGCCAGCAGCCAATTTGGGACAATTAATGAGCAGTTCTTC. As protein: CASSQFGTINEQFF.

The chain joins TRBV4-3 to TRBJ2-7, with 9 bases fitting TRBD2. After removal of 1 base from V and 2 bases from J, the junction contained 3 bases not matched to a gene. This CDR3 region has 15 residues. The germline gives CDR1 LGHNA, CDR2 YSLEER. CDR3 protein: CASSQVAGAAYEQYF. In nucleotides, the CDR3 is TGCGCCAGCAGCCAAGTAGCGGGGGCCGCCTACGAGCAGTACTTC.

The V gene is TRBV30, the J gene TRBJ2-3; D is possibly TRBD2 (7 bases). The CDR3 loop spans 14 amino acids. In germline, CDR1 is GTSNPN, CDR2 SVGIG (reference sequence). Trimming removed 0 bases from V and 6 bases from J, with 13 bases in between. The CDR3 nucleotides are TGTGCCTGGAGTGTGGGGGGGGCTGGGGATACGCAGTATTTT. Translating gives CAWSVGGAGDTQYF.

V gene TRBV18 combines with J gene TRBJ2-1; perhaps TRBD1 as D (5 bases). This CDR3 region has 14 residues. The germline gives CDR1 KGHSH, CDR2 LQKENI. Trimming pared 3 bases from V and 5 bases from J, leaving 11 bases between. CDR3 DNA sequence: TGTGCCAGCTCACCGACAGCCGACCACAATGAGCAGTTCTTC. Protein product: CASSPTADHNEQFF.

About this clone itself: One end of the junction does not line up with germline, which may come from a read error. The chain joins TRBV7-9 to TRBJ1-1, with D unresolved. The length of the CDR3 is 12 residues. Looked up from germline, CDR1 is SEHNR and CDR2 is FQNEAQ (reference sequence). The CDR3 protein is CSSSFADTEAFF. CDR3 nucleotide sequence: TGTTCCAGCAGCTTTGCGGACACTGAAGCTTTCTTT. The variable domain in full, completed from reference TRBV7-9 and TRBJ1-1, reads DTGVSQNPRHKITKRGQNVTFRCDPISEHNRLYWYRQTLGQGPEFLTYFQNEAQLEKSRLLSDRFSAERPKGSFSTLEIQRTEQGDSAMYLCSSSFADTEAFFGQGTRLTVV.

This clone has just one count. This chain joins TRBV5-1 and TRBJ2-1; D perhaps matches TRBD2 (6 bases). This CDR3 is built from 14 residues. Germline assignment: CDR1 SGHRS and CDR2 YFSETQ. V was cut by 2 bases and J by 4 bases, with 10 bases left in between. The DNA of the CDR3 is TGCGCCAGCAGCTTTGGGACTTCTTACAATGAGCAGTTCTTC. Translating gives CASSFGTSYNEQFF.

The genes are TRBV6-1 and TRBJ1-2, with D possibly TRBD1 on 6 matching bases. V lost 7 bases and J lost 1, with 7 bases in between. The CDR3 sequence is 12 residues long. Germline-derived CDR1 and CDR2 are MNHNS and SASEGT. DNA for the CDR3: TGTGCCAGCACAGGGGTTAACTATGGCTACACCTTC. Translated: CASTGVNYGYTF.

The chain is built from TRBV28 and TRBJ1-1, with 8 bases that match TRBD1. This CDR3 is built from 16 residues. From germline, CDR1 is MDHEN and CDR2 SYDVKM. Trimming removed 3 bases from V and 7 bases from J; junction bases left unmatched: 13. This chain's CDR3 is CASSFLSDRENNEAFF. CDR3 DNA sequence: TGTGCCAGCAGTTTTCTTTCGGACAGGGAGAATAATGAAGCTTTCTTT.

CDR3 residues: CASSPSDSYTDTQYF. CDR3 in DNA: TGTGCCAGCAGCCCCAGCGACAGTTACACAGATACGCAGTATTTT. The rearrangement joins TRBV9 to TRBJ2-3, with D possibly TRBD1 on 5 matching bases. There are 15 residues in the CDR3. The germline gives CDR1 SGDLS, CDR2 YYNGEE. The V end was cut by 4 bases, the J end by 2 bases, with 14 bases between.

In the case of this clone: The junction shows a germline mismatch at one end, possibly a read error. The rearrangement links TRBV19 to TRBJ1-1, with D possibly matching TRBD1 (6 bases). Germline lookup yields CDR1 LNHDA and CDR2 SQIVND (reference sequence). This CDR3 is 12 amino acids long. The CDR3 here is CASSMGDTDAFF. CDR3 coding DNA: TGTGCCAGTAGTATGGGGGACACTGATGCTTTCTTT.

The V and J genes are TRBV4-1 and TRBJ1-3; D is ambiguous. The CDR3 runs to 13 residues. Deletions cut 3 bases from V and 4 bases from J, with 7 bases between. The germline V gene encodes CDR1 MGHRA and CDR2 YSYEKL. The DNA for the CDR3 is TGCGCCAGCAGCCAGGAACAGGGAAACACCATATATTTT. Translating gives CASSQEQGNTIYF.

The chain joins TRBV15 to TRBJ2-1; maybe TRBD2 (5 bases). From germline, CDR1 is LNHNV and CDR2 YYDKDF (reference sequence). The V and J ends lost 5 bases and 0 bases respectively, with 14 bases between them. This CDR3 is built from 16 residues. The CDR3 nucleotides read TGTGCCACCAGCTCCCGAGGGCAGAGCTCCTACAATGAGCAGTTCTTC. Protein product: CATSSRGQSSYNEQFF. The full variable domain, completed using reference TRBV15 and TRBJ2-1, is DAMVIQNPRYQVTQFGKPVTLSCSQTLNHNVMYWYQQKSSQAPKLLFHYYDKDFNNEADTPDNFQSRRPNTSFCFLDIRSPGLGDTAMYLCATSSRGQSSYNEQFFGPGTRLTVL.

The chain has TRBV6-5 and TRBJ2-5, with a possible D match to TRBD1 (5 bases). The V end was cut by 2 bases, the J end by 0 bases, with 10 bases between. Germline CDR1 MNHEY, CDR2 SVGAGI. The CDR3 is 15 amino acids. DNA for the CDR3: TGTGCCAGCAGTTACATGAAGGGGCACCAAGAGACCCAGTACTTC. Residues: CASSYMKGHQETQYF.